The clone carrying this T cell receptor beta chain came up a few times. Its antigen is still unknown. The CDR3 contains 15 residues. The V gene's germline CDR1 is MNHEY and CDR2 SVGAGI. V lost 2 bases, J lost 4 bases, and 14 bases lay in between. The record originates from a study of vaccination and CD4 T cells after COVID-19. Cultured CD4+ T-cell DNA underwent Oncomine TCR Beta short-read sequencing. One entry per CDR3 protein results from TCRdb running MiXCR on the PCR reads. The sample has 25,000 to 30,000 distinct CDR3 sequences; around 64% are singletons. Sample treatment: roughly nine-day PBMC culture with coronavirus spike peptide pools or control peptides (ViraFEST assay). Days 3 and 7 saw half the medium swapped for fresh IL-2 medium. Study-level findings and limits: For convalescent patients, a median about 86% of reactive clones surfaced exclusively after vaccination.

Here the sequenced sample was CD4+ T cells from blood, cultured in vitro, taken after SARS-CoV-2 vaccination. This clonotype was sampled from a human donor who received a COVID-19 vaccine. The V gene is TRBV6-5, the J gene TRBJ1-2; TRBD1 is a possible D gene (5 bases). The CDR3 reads CASSYDGQGVYGYTF. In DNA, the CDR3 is TGTGCCAGCAGTTACGATGGGCAGGGAGTCTATGGCTACACCTTC.